Reported below is one T cell receptor beta chain. Its antigen is not known. PCR primers comprised 60 Vbeta and 13 Jbeta primers. Repertoires were generated with immunoSEQ multiplex PCR, while TCRdb's copy carries only in-frame clones and drops some. The sample has tens of thousands of clones; around 79% are singletons. CDR1 and CDR2 (germline): SGHRS, YFSETQ. This CDR3 comprises 15 residues. The trim removed 1 base at V and 5 bases at J, leaving 4 bases unmatched. This record comes from a study of cytomegalovirus exposure and HLA in healthy donors. Study-wide points: An analysis that came later showed most CMV-associated TCR beta chains appearing HLA-restricted. An observed cluster of highly shared sequence variants was recorded as a likely sequencing artifact.

The source of this sequence is a man between 35 and 55 years old in good health and CMV-seronegative. V and J are TRBV5-1 and TRBJ2-1; TRBD2 aligns across 9 bases. Sample: PBMCs. The CDR3 reads CASSLWLAGNNEQFF. The CDR3 DNA sequence: TGCGCCAGCAGCTTGTGGCTAGCGGGGAACAATGAGCAGTTCTTC.